The clone carrying this T cell receptor (beta chain) was observed at least ten times. As part of library construction, unique molecular identifiers were attached to individual cDNA molecules. TCRdb re-called the 5' RACE reads with MiXCR, one entry per CDR3 protein. The data hold roughly 41,000 distinct CDR3 sequences, with around 6.1% observed a single time. This entry is derived from a study of early T cells in non-severe SARS-CoV-2 infection. This CDR3 has 14 amino acids. Trimming stripped 5 bases from V and 4 bases from J, with 14 bases between. Material: whole blood. J is TRBJ2-5 and V is TRBV12-3 or TRBV12-4, with D maybe TRBD1 (6 bases). The receptor comes from an adult who was a healthcare worker with PCR-confirmed SARS-CoV-2 infection or an uninfected control (not recorded which). DNA of the CDR3: TGTGCCAGCAGTCCTCAGACAGGTCGAGAGACCCAGTACTTC. Protein sequence: CASSPQTGRETQYF.